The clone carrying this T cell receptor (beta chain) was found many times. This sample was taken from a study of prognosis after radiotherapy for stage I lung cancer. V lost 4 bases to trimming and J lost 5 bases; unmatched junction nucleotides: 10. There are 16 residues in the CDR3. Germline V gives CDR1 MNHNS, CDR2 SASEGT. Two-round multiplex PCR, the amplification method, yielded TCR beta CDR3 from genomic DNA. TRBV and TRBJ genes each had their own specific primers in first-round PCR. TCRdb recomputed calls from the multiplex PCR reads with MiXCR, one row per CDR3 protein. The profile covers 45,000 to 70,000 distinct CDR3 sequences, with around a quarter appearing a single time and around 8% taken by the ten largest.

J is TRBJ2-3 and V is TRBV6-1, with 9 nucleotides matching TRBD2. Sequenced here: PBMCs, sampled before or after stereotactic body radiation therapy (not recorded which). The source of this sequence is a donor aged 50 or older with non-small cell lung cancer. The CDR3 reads CASSVNVAGALDTQYF. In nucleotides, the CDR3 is TGTGCCAGCAGTGTTAACGTAGCGGGGGCCTTAGATACGCAGTATTTT.